This entry concerns a single TCR beta chain. Possible read error: a much larger clone is one base away. Healthy Caucasian individuals from Russia aged about 6 to 95 were enrolled as donors. The entry originates in a study of blood T cells in healthy people across ages. Primed by a sample-barcoded 5' primer and a J-beta primer mix, a second PCR proceeded for about 6 to 11 cycles. Each CDR3 protein is one row after TCRdb ran MiXCR on the 5' RACE reads. Found here are around 1.7 million distinct CDR3 sequences, 25% to 30% of them singletons; the top ten hold 7.7%. This CDR3 comprises 14 residues. Germline assignment: CDR1 SGHTA and CDR2 FQGNSA.

This clonotype originated in a woman younger than 45 in good health. Sequenced input: blood. V is TRBV7-2 and J is TRBJ2-3; D perhaps matches TRBD2 (6 bases). The CDR3, as DNA: TGTGCCAGCACTCCCGGGCGGGGCGAAGATACGCGGTATTTT. Its translation: CASTPGRGEDTRYF.